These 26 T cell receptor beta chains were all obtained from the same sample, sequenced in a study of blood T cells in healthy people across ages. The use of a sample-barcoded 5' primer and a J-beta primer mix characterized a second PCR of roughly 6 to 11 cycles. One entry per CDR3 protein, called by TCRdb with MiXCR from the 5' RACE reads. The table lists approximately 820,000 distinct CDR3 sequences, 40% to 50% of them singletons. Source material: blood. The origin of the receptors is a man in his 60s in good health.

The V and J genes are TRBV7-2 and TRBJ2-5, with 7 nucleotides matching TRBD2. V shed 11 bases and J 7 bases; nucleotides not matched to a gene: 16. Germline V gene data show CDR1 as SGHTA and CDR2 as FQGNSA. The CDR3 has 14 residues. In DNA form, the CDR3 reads TGTGCCGGCACGACTAGCCAGGCCGCGGGGACCCAGTACTTC. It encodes CAGTTSQAAGTQYF.

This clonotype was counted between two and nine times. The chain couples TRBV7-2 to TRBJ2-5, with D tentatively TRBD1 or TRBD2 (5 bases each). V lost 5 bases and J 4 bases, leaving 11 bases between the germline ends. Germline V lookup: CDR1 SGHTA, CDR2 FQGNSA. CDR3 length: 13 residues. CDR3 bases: TGTGCCAGCAGCGAATTGGGGGTAGAGACCCAGTACTTC. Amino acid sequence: CASSELGVETQYF.

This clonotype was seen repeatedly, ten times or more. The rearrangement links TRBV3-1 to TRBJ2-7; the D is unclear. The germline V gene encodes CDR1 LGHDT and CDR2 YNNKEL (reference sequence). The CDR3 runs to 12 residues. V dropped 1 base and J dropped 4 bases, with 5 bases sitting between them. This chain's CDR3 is CASSQGRYEQYF. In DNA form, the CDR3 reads TGTGCCAGCAGCCAAGGGCGTTACGAGCAGTACTTC.

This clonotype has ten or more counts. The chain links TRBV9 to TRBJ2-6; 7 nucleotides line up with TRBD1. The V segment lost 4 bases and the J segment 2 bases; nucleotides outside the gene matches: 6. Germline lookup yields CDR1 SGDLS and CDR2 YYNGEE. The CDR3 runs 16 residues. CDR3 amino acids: CASSRQGNTGANVLTF. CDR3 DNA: TGTGCCAGCAGCAGACAGGGTAATACTGGGGCCAACGTCCTGACTTTC.

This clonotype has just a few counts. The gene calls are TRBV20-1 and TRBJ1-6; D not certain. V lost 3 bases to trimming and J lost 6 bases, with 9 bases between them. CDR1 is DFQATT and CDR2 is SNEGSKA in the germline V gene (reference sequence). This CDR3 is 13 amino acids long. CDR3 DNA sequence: TGCAGTGCTAGTGCAGCGATTAATTCACCCCTCCACTTT. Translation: CSASAAINSPLHF.

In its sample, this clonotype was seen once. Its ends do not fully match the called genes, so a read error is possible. The CDR3 here is CAASLEGNNEQFF. The DNA of the CDR3 is TGTGCCGCCAGTTTGGAGGGGAACAATGAGCAGTTCTTC. The rearrangement uses TRBV24-1 and TRBJ2-1; D possibly corresponds to TRBD2 (6 bases). This CDR3 has 13 residues. In germline, CDR1 is KGHDR, CDR2 SFDVKD.

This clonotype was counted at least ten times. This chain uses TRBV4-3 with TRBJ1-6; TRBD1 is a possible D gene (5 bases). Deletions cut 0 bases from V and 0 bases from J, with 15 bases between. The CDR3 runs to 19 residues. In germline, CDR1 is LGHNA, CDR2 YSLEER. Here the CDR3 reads CASSQDPTGLSSYNSPLHF. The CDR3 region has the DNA TGCGCCAGCAGCCAAGACCCAACAGGCCTGAGCTCCTATAATTCACCCCTCCACTTT.

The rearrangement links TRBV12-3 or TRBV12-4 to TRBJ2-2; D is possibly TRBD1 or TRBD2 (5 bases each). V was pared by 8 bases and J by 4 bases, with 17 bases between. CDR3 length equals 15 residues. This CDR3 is CASLRGPGATGELFF. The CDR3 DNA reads TGTGCCAGCCTTAGGGGCCCCGGGGCCACCGGGGAGCTGTTTTTT.

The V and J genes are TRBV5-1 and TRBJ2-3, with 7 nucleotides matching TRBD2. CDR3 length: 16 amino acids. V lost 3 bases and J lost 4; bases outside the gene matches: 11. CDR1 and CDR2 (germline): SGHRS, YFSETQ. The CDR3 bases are TGCGCCAGCAGCTCCGGCGGGGGACTGAGAGCAGATACGCAGTATTTT. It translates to CASSSGGGLRADTQYF.

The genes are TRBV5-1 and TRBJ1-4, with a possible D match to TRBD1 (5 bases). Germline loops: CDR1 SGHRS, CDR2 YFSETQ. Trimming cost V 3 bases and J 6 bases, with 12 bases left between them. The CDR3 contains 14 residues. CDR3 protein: CASSSGPTDEKLFF. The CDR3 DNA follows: TGCGCCAGCAGCTCGGGACCGACGGATGAAAAACTGTTTTTT.

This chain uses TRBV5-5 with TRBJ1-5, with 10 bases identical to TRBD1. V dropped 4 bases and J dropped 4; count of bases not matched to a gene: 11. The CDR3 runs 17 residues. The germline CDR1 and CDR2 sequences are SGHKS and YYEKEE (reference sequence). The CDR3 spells CASSHRQGARDNQPQHF. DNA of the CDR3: TGTGCCAGCAGCCATCGACAGGGGGCGAGAGATAATCAGCCCCAGCATTTT. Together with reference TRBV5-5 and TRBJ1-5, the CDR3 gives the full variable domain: DAGVTQSPTHLIKTRGQQVTLRCSPISGHKSVSWYQQVLGQGPQFIFQYYEKEERGRGNFPDRFSARQFPNYSSELNVNALLLGDSALYLCASSHRQGARDNQPQHFGDGTRLSIL.

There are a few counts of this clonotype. The CDR3 coding sequence is TGTGCCAGCAGTGAAAGGGGAGAAAAACTGTTTTTT. This gives the protein CASSERGEKLFF. The chain recombines TRBV6-1 with TRBJ1-4; the D gene is possibly TRBD1 (5 bases). This CDR3 has 12 residues. Trimming took off 2 bases at V and 8 bases at J, with 6 bases between the two ends. CDR1 and CDR2 from the germline V gene are MNHNS and SASEGT.

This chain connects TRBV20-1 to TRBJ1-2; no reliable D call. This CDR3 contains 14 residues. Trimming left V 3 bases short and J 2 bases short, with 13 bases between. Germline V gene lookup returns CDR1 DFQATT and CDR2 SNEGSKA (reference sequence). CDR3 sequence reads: CSASDAVANYGYTF. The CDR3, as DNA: TGCAGTGCTAGCGACGCGGTGGCGAACTATGGCTACACCTTC.

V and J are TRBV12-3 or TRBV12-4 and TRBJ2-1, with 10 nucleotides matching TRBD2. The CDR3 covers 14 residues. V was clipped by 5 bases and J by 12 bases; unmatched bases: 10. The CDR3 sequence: CASSSSGGSNLQFF. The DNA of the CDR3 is TGTGCCAGCAGTAGTAGCGGGGGGTCCAATTTGCAGTTCTTC.

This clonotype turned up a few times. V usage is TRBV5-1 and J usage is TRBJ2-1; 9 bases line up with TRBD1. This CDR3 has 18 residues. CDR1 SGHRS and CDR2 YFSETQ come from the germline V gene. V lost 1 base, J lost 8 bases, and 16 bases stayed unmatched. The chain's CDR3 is CASSLSIWDRDWGHEQFF. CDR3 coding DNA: TGCGCCAGCAGCTTGTCGATTTGGGACAGGGATTGGGGACATGAGCAGTTCTTC.

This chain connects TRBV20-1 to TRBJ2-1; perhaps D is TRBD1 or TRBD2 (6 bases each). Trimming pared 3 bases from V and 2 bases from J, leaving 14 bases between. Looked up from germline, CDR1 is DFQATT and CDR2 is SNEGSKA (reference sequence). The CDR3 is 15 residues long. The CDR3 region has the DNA TGCAGTGCTAGTAATGCCCGGGGGCCCTACAATGAGCAGTTCTTC. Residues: CSASNARGPYNEQFF.

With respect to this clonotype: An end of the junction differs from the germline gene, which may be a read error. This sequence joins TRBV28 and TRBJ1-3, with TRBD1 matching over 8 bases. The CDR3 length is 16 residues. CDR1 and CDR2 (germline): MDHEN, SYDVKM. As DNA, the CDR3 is TGTGCCAGCAGTCGACAGGGGATAGGCCGTGGAGACACCATATATTTT. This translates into CASSRQGIGRGDTIYF.

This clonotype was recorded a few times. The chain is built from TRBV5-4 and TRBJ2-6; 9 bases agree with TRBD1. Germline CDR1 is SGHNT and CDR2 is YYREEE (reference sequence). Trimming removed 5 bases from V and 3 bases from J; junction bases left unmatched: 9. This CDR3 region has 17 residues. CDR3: CASRSGTGISGANVLTF. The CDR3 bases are TGTGCCAGCAGATCCGGGACAGGGATTAGTGGGGCCAACGTCCTGACTTTC.

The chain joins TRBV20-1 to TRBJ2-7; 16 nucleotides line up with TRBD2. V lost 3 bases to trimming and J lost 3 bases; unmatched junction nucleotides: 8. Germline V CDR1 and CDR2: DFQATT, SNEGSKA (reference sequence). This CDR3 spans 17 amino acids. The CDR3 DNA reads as TGCAGTGCTAGTTCCGGGACTAGCGGGGGGGACAGCTACGAGCAGTACTTC. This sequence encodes CSASSGTSGGDSYEQYF.

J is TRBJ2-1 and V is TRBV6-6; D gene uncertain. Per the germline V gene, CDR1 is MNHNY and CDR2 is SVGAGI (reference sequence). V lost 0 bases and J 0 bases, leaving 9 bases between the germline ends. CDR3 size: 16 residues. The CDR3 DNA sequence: TGTGCCAGCAGTTACTCGATGTCGGGCTCCTACAATGAGCAGTTCTTC. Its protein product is CASSYSMSGSYNEQFF.

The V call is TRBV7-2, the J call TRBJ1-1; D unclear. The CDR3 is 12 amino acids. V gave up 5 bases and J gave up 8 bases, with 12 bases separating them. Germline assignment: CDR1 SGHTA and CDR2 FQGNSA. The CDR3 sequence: CASSLMKGEAFF. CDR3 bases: TGTGCCAGCAGCCTTATGAAGGGAGAAGCTTTCTTT.

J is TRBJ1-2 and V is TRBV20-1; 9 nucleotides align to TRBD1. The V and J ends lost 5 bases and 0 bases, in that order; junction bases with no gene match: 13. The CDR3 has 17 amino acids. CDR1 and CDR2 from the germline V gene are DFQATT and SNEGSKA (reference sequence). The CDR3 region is CSALGDTGQGTNYGYTF. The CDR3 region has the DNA TGCAGTGCTTTAGGGGACACTGGACAGGGGACTAACTATGGCTACACCTTC.

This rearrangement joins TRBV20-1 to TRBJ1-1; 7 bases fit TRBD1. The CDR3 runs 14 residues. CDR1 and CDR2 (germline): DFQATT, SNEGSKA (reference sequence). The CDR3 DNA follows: TGCAGGGCCAACCGGGACAGCTTGAACACTGAAGCTTTCTTT. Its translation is CRANRDSLNTEAFF.

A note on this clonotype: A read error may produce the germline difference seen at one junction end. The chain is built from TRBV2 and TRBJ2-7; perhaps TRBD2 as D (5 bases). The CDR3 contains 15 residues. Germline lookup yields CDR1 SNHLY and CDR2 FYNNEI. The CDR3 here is CASSDTADGPYERYF. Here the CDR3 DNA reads TGTGCCAGCAGTGATACAGCGGACGGACCCTACGAGCGGTACTTC.

The CDR3 region has the DNA TGCAGTGCTAAGTATGCGGGGGCTGACATTCAGTACTTC. Amino acid sequence: CSAKYAGADIQYF. J is TRBJ2-4 and V is TRBV20-1; D perhaps matches TRBD2 (7 bases). CDR1 is DFQATT and CDR2 is SNEGSKA in the germline V gene (reference sequence). Between the trimmed V and J ends, which lost 4 bases and 8 bases, there was a span of 15 bases. This CDR3 region has 13 residues.

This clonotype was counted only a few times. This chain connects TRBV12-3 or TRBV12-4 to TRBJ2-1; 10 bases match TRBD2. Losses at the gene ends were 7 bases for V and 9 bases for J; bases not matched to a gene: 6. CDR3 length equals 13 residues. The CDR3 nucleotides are TGTGCCAGCACTCTAGCGGGGGCGCGTGAGCAGTTCTTC. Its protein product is CASTLAGAREQFF.